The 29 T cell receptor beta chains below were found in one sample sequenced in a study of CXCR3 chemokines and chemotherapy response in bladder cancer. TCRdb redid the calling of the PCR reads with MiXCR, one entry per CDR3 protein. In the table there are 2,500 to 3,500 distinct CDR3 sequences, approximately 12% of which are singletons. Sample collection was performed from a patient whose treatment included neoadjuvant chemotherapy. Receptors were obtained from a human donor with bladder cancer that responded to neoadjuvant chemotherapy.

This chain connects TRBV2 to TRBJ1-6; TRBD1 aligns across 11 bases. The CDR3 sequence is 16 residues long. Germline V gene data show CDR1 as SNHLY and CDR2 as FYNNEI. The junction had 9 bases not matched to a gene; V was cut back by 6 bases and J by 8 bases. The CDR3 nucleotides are TGTGCCAGCAGAGGGACAGGGGGAAGGATCCATTCACCCCTCCACTTT. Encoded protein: CASRGTGGRIHSPLHF.

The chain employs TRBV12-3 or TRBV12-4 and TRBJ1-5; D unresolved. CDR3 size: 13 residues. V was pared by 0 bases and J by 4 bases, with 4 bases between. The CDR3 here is CASSLAANQPQHF. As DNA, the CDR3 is TGTGCCAGCAGTTTAGCGGCGAATCAGCCCCAGCATTTT.

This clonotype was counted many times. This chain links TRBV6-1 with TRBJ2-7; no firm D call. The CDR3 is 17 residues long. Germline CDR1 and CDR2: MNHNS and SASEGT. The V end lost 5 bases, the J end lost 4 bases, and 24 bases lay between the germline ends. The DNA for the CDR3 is TGTGCCAGCAGTATCCTGGGTGTTGTTTCGGGCCTATACGAGCAGTACTTC. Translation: CASSILGVVSGLYEQYF.

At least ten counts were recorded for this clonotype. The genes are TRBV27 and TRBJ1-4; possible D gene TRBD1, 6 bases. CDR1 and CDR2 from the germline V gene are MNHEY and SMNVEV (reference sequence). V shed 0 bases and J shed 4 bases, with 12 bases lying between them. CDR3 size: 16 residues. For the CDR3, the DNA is TGTGCCAGCAGTTTATCACAGGGAACCCTTAATGAAAAACTGTTTTTT. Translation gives CASSLSQGTLNEKLFF.

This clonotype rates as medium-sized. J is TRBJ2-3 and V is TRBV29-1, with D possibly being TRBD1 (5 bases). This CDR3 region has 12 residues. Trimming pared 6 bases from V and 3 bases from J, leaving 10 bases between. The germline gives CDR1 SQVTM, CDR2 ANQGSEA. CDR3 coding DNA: TGCAGCGTCGATAGGGGTACAGATACGCAGTATTTT. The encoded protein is CSVDRGTDTQYF.

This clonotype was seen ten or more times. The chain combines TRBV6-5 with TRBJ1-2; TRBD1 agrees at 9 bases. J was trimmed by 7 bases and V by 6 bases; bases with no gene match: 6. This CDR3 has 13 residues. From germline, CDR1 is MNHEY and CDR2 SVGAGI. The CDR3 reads CASRRGTGSGYTF. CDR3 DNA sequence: TGTGCCAGCAGGAGAGGGACAGGGTCTGGCTACACCTTC.

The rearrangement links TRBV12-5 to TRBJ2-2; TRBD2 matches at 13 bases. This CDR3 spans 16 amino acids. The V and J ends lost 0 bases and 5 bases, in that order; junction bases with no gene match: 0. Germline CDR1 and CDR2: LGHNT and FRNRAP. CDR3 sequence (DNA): TGTGCTAGTGGTTTGGTACTAGCGGGAGGGACCGGGGAGCTGTTTTTT. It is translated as CASGLVLAGGTGELFF. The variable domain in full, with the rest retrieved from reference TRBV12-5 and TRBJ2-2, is DARVTQTPRHKVTEMGQEVTMRCQPILGHNTVFWYRQTMMQGLELLAYFRNRAPLDDSGMPKDRFSAEMPDATLATLKIQPSEPRDSAVYFCASGLVLAGGTGELFFGEGSRLTVL.

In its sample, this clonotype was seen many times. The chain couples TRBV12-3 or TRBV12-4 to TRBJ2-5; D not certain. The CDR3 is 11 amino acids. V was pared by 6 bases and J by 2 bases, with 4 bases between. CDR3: CASRLQETQYF. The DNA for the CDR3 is TGTGCCAGCAGGTTACAAGAGACCCAGTACTTC.

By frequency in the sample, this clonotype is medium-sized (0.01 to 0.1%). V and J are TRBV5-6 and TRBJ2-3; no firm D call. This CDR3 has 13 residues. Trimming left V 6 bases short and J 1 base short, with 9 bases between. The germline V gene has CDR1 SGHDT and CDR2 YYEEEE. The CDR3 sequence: CASTLGGTDTQYF. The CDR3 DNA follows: TGTGCCAGCACCCTAGGAGGCACAGATACGCAGTATTTT.

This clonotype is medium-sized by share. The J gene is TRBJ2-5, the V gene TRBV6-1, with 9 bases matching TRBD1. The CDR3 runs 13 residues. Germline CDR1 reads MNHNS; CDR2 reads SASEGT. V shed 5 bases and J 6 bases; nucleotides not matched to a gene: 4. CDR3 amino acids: CASSPDRGKTQYF. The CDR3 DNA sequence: TGTGCCAGCAGTCCGGACAGGGGAAAGACCCAGTACTTC.

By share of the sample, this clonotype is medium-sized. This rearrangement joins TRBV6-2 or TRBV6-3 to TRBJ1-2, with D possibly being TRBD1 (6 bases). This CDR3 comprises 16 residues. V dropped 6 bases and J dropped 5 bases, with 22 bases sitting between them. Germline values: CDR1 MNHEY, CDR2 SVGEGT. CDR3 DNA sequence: TGTGCCAGCAGCCCCCCAATTACGGGGGCAGGATATGGCTACACCTTC. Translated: CASSPPITGAGYGYTF.

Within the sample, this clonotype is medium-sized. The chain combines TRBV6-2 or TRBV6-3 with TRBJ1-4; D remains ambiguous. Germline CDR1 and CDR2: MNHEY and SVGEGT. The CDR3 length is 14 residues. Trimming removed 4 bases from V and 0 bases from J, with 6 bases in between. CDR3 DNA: TGTGCCAGCAGTTCTCAATCAACTAATGAAAAACTGTTTTTT. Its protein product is CASSSQSTNEKLFF.

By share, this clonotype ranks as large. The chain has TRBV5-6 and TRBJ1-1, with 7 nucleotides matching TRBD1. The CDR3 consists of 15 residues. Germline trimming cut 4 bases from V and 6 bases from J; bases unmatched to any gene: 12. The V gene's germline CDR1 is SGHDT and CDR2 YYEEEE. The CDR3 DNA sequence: TGTGCCAGCAGCCACACAGGGGTCGGGGGGGCTGAAGCTTTCTTT. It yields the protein CASSHTGVGGAEAFF.

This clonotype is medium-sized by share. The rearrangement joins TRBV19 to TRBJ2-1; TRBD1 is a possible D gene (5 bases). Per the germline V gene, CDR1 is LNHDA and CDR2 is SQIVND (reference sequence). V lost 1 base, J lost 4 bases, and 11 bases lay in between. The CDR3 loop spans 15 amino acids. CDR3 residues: CASSIVTGIYNEQFF. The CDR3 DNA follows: TGTGCCAGTAGTATAGTAACAGGTATATACAATGAGCAGTTCTTC.

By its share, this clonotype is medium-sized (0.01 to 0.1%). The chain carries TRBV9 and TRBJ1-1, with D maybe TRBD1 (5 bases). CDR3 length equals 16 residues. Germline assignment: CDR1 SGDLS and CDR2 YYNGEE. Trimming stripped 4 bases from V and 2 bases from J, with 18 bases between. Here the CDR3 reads CASSPDPGPGNTEAFF. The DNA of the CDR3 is TGTGCCAGCAGCCCCGACCCGGGACCGGGAAACACTGAAGCTTTCTTT.

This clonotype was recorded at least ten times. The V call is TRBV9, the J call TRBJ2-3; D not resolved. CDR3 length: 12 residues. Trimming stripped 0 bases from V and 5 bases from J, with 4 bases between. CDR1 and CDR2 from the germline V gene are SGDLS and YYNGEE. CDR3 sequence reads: CASSVGGDTQYF. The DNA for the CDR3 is TGTGCCAGCAGCGTAGGGGGAGATACGCAGTATTTT.

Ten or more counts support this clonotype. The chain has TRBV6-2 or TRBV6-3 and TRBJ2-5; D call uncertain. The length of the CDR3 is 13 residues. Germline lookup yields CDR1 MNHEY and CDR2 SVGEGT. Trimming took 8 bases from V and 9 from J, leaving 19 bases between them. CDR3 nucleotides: TGTGCCAGCTGGGAATCGGGTACCTTGGCCCAGTACTTC. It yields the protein CASWESGTLAQYF.

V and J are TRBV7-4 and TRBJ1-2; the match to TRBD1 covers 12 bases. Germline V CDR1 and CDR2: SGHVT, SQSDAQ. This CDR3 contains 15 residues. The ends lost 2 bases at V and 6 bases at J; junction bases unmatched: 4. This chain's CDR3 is CASSLPGTGGHGYTF. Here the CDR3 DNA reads TGTGCCAGCAGCTTACCCGGGACAGGGGGCCATGGCTACACCTTC.

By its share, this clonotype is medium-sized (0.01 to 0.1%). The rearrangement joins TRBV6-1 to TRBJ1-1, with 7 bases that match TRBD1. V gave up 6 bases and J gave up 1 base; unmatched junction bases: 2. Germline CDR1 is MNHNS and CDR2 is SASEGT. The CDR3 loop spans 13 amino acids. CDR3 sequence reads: CASSDRANTEAFF. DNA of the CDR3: TGTGCCAGCAGCGACAGGGCGAACACTGAAGCTTTCTTT.

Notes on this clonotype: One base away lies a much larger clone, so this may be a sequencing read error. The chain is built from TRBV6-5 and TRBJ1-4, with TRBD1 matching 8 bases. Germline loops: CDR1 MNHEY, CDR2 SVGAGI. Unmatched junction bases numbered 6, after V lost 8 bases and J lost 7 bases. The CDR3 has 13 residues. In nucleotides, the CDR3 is TGTGCCAGCTTGGACAGGGTGACTGAAAAACTGTTTTTT. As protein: CASLDRVTEKLFF.

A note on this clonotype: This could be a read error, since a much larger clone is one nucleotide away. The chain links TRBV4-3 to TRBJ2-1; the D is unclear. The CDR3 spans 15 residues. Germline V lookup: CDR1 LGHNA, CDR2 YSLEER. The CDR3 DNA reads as TGCGCCAGCAGCCAAGACGGCGGCTACTACAATGAGCGGTTCTTC. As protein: CASSQDGGYYNERFF.

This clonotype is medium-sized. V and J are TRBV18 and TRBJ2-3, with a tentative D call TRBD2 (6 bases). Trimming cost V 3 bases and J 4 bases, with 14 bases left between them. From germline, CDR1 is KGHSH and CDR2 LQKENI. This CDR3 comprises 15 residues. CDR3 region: CASSPDFGGSDTQYF. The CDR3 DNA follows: TGTGCCAGCTCACCGGACTTCGGGGGTTCAGATACGCAGTATTTT.

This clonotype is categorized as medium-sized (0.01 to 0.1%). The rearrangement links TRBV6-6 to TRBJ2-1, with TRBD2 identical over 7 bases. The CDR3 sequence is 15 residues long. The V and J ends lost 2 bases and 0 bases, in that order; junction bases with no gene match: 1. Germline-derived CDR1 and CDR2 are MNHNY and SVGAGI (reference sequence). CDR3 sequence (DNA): TGTGCCAGCAGTTACGGGGGGGGCTCCTACAATGAGCAGTTCTTC. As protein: CASSYGGGSYNEQFF.

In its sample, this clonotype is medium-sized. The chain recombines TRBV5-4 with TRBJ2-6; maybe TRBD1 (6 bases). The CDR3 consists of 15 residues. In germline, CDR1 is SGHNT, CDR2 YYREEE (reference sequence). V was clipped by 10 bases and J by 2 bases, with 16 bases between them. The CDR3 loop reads CAAKLGGAGANVLTF. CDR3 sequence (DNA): TGTGCCGCCAAACTTGGGGGCGCTGGGGCCAACGTCCTGACTTTC.

The CDR3 spells CASSLSGAMSYEQYF. In nucleotides, the CDR3 is TGTGCCAGCAGTTTATCCGGAGCTATGAGTTACGAGCAGTACTTC. The chain is built from TRBV27 and TRBJ2-7; D gene ambiguous. V gave up 0 bases and J gave up 4 bases, with 13 bases separating them. The CDR3 runs to 15 residues. CDR1 is MNHEY and CDR2 is SMNVEV in the germline V gene (reference sequence).

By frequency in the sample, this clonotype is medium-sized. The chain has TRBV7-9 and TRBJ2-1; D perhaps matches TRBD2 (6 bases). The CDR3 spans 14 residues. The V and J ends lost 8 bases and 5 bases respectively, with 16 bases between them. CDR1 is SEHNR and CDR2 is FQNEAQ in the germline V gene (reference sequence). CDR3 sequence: CASAWEVVDNEQFF. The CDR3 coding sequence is TGTGCCAGCGCTTGGGAGGTTGTAGACAATGAGCAGTTCTTC.

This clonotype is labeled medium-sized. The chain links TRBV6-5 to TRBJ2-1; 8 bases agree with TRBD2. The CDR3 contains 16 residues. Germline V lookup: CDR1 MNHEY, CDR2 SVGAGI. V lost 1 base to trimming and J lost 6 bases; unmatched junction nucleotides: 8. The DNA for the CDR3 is TGTGCCAGCAGTTACTTACGGGGGGGCCGGTTCAATGAGCAGTTCTTC. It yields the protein CASSYLRGGRFNEQFF.

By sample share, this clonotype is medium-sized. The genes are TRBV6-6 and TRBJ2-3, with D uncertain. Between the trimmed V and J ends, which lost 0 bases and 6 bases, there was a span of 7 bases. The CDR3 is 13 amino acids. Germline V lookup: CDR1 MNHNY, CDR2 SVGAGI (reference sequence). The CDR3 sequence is CASSYSKADTQYF. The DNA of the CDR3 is TGTGCCAGCAGTTACTCGAAGGCGGATACGCAGTATTTT.

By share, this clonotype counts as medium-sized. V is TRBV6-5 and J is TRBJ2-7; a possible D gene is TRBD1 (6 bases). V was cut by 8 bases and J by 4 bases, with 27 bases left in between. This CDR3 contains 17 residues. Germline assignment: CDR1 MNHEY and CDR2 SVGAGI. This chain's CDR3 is CASSGRGEVNGGYEQYF. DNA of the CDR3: TGTGCCAGCTCTGGCAGGGGCGAAGTTAATGGTGGGTACGAGCAGTACTTC.